Listed below are T cell receptor beta chains from one sample, sequenced in a study of blood T cell repertoires in COVID-19. Produced via immunoSEQ multiplex PCR; TCRdb's table is partial and in-frame only. The profile shows about 140,000 clones, about four fifths of them singletons. Sequencing used peripheral blood. The receptors derive from a human donor in a cohort sampled during active COVID-19. Each CDR3 is given with its conserved first and last residue. The D gene is left open where the match is weak. A row's size may be missing; if present it is once, few, many or a size class.

j_gene | abundance | d_gene | v_gene | CDR3aa | CDR3nt
TRBJ1-3 | many | . | TRBV15 | CATSREAQQGNTIYF | TGTGCCACCAGCAGAGAAGCCCAACAGGGAAACACCATATATTTT
TRBJ1-1 | . | TRBD1 | TRBV4-1 | CASSRSVGLTGSQEAFF | TGCGCCAGCAGCCGGTCTGTCGGATTGACAGGGTCCCAAGAAGCTTTCTTT
TRBJ1-1 | . | . | TRBV7-8 | CASSGRGRNKAEAFF | TGTGCCAGCAGCGGGCGGGGGCGAAACAAGGCTGAAGCTTTCTTT
TRBJ2-6 | . | TRBD1 | TRBV7-9 | CASSPPGQNSGANVLTF | TGTGCCAGCAGCCCTCCGGGACAGAACTCTGGGGCCAACGTCCTGACTTTC
TRBJ2-7 | . | . | TRBV24-1 | CATSNGRGSDEQYF | TGTGCCACCAGTAATGGGAGGGGGTCTGACGAGCAGTACTTC
TRBJ1-6 | . | . | TRBV5-1 | CASSLGGTTSNSPLHF | TGCGCCAGCAGCTTGGGTGGGACAACTTCTAATTCACCCCTCCACTTT
TRBJ2-1 | once | . | TRBV28 | CASTPWQGEQFF | TGTGCCAGCACCCCGTGGCAGGGGGAGCAGTTCTTC
TRBJ2-1 | . | TRBD2 | TRBV19 | CASSLLPGLASNEQFF | TGTGCCAGTAGTCTTTTACCGGGACTAGCAAGCAATGAGCAGTTCTTC
TRBJ2-5 | . | . | TRBV7-9 | CASSFAGTSTSQETQYF | TGTGCCAGCAGCTTTGCCGGGACATCGACAAGCCAAGAGACCCAGTACTTC
TRBJ2-1 | . | TRBD1 | TRBV15 | CATSRGQGQGWGQFF | TGTGCCACCAGCAGAGGACAGGGACAGGGCTGGGGGCAGTTCTTC
TRBJ1-1 | . | TRBD1 | TRBV27 | CASSPWTGNTEAFF | TGTGCCAGCAGTCCCTGGACAGGGAACACTGAAGCTTTCTTT
TRBJ1-6 | . | . | TRBV5-6 | CASSLERSYNSPLHF | TGTGCCAGCAGCTTGGAGCGGTCTTATAATTCACCCCTCCACTTT
TRBJ2-5 | once | TRBD2 | TRBV7-2 | CASTSPRAGGGETQYF | TGTGCCAGCACCTCCCCCCGAGCGGGAGGGGGGGAGACCCAGTACTTC
TRBJ2-1 | once | TRBD2 | TRBV29-1 | CSVASGRAGDEQFF | TGCAGCGTTGCCAGCGGGAGGGCCGGGGATGAGCAGTTCTTC
TRBJ1-1 | . | . | TRBV5-5 | CASSFEVNTEAFF | TGTGCCAGCAGCTTTGAGGTGAACACTGAAGCTTTCTTT
TRBJ1-1 | . | . | TRBV11-2 | CASRQQLEAFF | TGTGCCAGCAGGCAACAGCTAGAAGCTTTCTTT
TRBJ2-7 | . | . | TRBV6-5 | CASRGHASSYEQYF | TGTGCCAGCAGGGGGCACGCGTCATCCTACGAGCAGTACTTC
TRBJ1-1 | . | . | TRBV11-2 | CASSRTVEAFF | TGTGCCAGCAGCCGGACAGTGGAAGCTTTCTTT
TRBJ2-5 | . | . | TRBV30 | CAWSVGSGRQETQYF | TGTGCCTGGAGTGTAGGGTCCGGGAGACAAGAGACCCAGTACTTC
TRBJ2-1 | . | TRBD1 | TRBV7-2 | CASSLVGQGNEQFF | TGTGCCAGCAGCTTAGTTGGACAGGGCAATGAGCAGTTCTTC
TRBJ2-4 | . | . | TRBV9 | CASSVRGTTRGDIQYF | TGTGCCAGCAGCGTGAGGGGGACTACCCGGGGTGACATTCAGTACTTC
TRBJ1-2 | once | TRBD1 | TRBV18 | CASSPTTGGVVGYTF | TGTGCCAGCTCACCTACCACAGGGGGGGTAGTCGGCTACACCTTC
TRBJ2-1 | . | TRBD2 | TRBV7-9 | CASSQPGGGRQFF | TGTGCCAGCAGCCAACCGGGGGGAGGGAGGCAGTTCTTC
TRBJ2-5 | . | TRBD2 | TRBV5-4 | CASSIKRGVVETQYF | TGTGCCAGCAGCATAAAGCGGGGCGTGGTAGAGACCCAGTACTTC